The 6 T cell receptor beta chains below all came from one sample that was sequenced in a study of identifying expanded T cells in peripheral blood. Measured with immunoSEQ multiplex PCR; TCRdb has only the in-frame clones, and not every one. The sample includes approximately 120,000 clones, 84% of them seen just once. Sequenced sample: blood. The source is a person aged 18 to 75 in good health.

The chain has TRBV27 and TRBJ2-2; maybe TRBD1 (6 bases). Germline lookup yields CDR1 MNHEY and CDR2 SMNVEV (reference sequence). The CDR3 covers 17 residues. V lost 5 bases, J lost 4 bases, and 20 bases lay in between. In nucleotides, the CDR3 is TGTGCCAGCAGTCTAGCCTTACTGACAGGTACCACCGGGGAGCTGTTTTTT. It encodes CASSLALLTGTTGELFF.

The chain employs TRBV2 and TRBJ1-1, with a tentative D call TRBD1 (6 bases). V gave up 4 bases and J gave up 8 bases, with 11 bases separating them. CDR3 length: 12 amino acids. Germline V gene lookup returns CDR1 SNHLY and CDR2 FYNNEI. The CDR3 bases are TGTGCCAGCAGTGTCAGGGGTTTCGAAGCTTTCTTT. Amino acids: CASSVRGFEAFF. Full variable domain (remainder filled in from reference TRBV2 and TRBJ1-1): EPEVTQTPSHQVTQMGQEVILRCVPISNHLYFYWYRQILGQKVEFLVSFYNNEISEKSEIFDDQFSVERPDGSNFTLKIRSTKLEDSAMYFCASSVRGFEAFFGQGTRLTVV.

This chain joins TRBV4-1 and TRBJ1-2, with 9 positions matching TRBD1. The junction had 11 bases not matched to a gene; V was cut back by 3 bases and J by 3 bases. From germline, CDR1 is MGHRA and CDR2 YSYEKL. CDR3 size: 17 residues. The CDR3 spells CASSHATGDREDYGYTF. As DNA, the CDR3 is TGCGCCAGCAGCCACGCTACCGGGGACAGGGAAGACTATGGCTACACCTTC.

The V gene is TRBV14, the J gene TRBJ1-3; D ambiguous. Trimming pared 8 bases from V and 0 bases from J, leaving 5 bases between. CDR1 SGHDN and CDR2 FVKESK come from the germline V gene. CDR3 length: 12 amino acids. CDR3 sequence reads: CASRLSGNTIYF. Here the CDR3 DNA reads TGTGCCAGCCGACTCTCTGGAAACACCATATATTTT.

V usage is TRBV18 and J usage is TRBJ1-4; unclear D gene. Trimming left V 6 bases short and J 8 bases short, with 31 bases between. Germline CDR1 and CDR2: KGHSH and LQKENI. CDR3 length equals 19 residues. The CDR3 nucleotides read TGTGCCAGCTCGCGGGCCCCCCAGGCCACGGCCCTAATGATGGAAAAACTGTTTTTT. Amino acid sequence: CASSRAPQATALMMEKLFF.

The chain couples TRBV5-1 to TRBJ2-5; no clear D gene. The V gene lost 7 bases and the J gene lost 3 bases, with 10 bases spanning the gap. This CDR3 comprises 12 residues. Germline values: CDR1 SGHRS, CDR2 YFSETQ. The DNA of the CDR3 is TGCGCCAGCCACCTTAGGGAAGAGACCCAGTACTTC. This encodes CASHLREETQYF.